Listed below are T cell receptor beta chains from one sample, sequenced in a study of cytomegalovirus exposure and HLA in healthy donors. This table comes from immunoSEQ multiplex PCR, and its TCRdb copy is limited to in-frame clones, with some not included. The repertoire holds 200,000 or so clones, with 82% as singletons. Sequences were obtained from PBMCs. The receptors were gathered from a boy aged 2-15 years in good health and CMV-seronegative. The CDR3 runs from the conserved cysteine through the conserved F or W. Fields, in order: V gene, CDR3 length, CDR3 protein.

TRBV6-5	13	CASRGRQATEAFF
TRBV7-2	16	CASGAFSGGTQETQYF
TRBV4-3	16	CASSQAYRGLNYGYTF
TRBV4-3	15	CASSQDLWDIGRAFF
TRBV6-6	13	CASSPLTGILYTF
TRBV18	14	CASSQSNNLYEQYF
TRBV6-1	13	CASKTGSSYEQYF
TRBV7-6	15	CASSSWTGERNEQFF
TRBV5-3	17	CARSGGANRGETGELFF
TRBV4-1	17	CASGQRWGRGGYNEQFF
TRBV2	13	CARSSALSETQYF
TRBV2	13	CASIGTPLTTQYF
TRBV29-1	13	CSVEGQGGYGYTF
TRBV10-3	13	CAISGGFGNTIYF
TRBV5-1	15	CASSRGLADYNEQFF
TRBV5-6	13	CASSLPGSLGYTF
TRBV7-2	15	CASSLLASGTYEQYF
TRBV11-3	17	CASSSTPWTGNTGELFF
TRBV5-5	15	CASRTGDSGADTQYF
TRBV7-2	15	CASSSRRGTYNEQFF
TRBV4-3	16	CASSHKKASGSYEQYF
TRBV30	18	CAWSWERQRERSYNEQFF
TRBV5-4	14	CASSLGVRDNEQFF
TRBV10-3	13	CAISGGENTEAFF
TRBV6-1	14	CASSEQGFYQPQHF
TRBV2	14	CASRGGGGRTEAFF
TRBV6-1	13	CASSESYTGELFF
TRBV29-1	14	CSVKVQGCDTEAFF
TRBV9	14	CASSDASGADTQYF
TRBV7-9	16	CASSPLSLSRASGYTF
TRBV7-8	16	CASSLAQLPNTGELFF
TRBV7-2	13	CASSPRPRDTQYF
TRBV18	16	CASSPPGTGGAYGYTF
TRBV2	14	CASSIAGSTDTQYF
TRBV18	13	CASSQDLEETQYF
TRBV5-6	15	CASRYATGEWTEAFF
TRBV6-5	15	CASSPRQGASYEQYF
TRBV7-9	15	CASSHTGRVTDTQYF
TRBV11-2	15	CASSVMSTGGVGYTF
TRBV7-2	14	CASSRDILGTGQFF
TRBV6-1	16	CASSGGRTVHNYGYTF
TRBV6-5	16	CASSYSMTGHYNEQFF
TRBV7-2	16	CASSLTASSYNSPLHF
TRBV6-4	11	CASCWTVEAFF
TRBV10-3	15	CAISQGADYNSPLHF
TRBV7-9	16	CASSFGLQGYGNTIYF
TRBV7-2	15	CASSLQAGGSDEQFF
TRBV11-2	14	CASSLQGAQETQYF
TRBV6-1	13	CASRRGFQETQYF
TRBV11-1	15	CASSRTSGGTDTQYF
TRBV6-1	14	CASSEQGSCNEQFF
TRBV2	14	CASSEIRGWSPLHF
TRBV9	14	CASSVQGAGNTIYF
TRBV5-5	13	CASRRVVTDTQYF